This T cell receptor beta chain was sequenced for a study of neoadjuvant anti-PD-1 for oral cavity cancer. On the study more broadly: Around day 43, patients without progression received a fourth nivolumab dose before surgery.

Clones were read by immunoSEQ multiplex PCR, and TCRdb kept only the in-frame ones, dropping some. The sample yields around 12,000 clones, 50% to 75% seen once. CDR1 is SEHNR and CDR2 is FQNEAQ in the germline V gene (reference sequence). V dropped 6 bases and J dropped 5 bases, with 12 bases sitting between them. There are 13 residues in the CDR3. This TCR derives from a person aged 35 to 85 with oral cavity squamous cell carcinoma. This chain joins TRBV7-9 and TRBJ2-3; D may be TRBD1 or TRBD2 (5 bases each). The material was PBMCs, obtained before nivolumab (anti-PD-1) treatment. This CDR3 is CASRVGVGDTQYF. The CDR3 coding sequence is TGTGCCAGCAGGGTGGGGGTAGGAGATACGCAGTATTTT.